This T cell receptor beta chain derives from a study of immune evolution from preneoplasia to lung adenocarcinoma. Libraries were prepared by immunoSEQ multiplex PCR; TCRdb keeps only in-frame clonotypes and omits some of them. The table records approximately 3,600 clones, about 80% of them present only once. Study outcomes and limitations: Clonality was highest in normal lung, lower in later-stage lesions apparently. Top clone share appeared to fall from AAH through AIS, MIA, adenocarcinoma.

Points on this clone: Its antigen is still unknown.

Between about 2014 and 2018, patients underwent resection in Japan or China. H&E slides confirmed each diagnosis, reviewed by two pathologists independently. V was clipped by 3 bases and J by 2 bases; unmatched bases: 5. This CDR3 has 15 amino acids. CDR1 and CDR2 (germline): SGHAT, FQNNGV. The TCR was taken from a person aged 55-79 years with lung adenocarcinoma. Sequencing was performed on FFPE adjacent normal lung tissue. V usage is TRBV11-2 and J usage is TRBJ2-7; 9 bases line up with TRBD2. CDR3 bases: TGTGCCAGCAGCTTGGGACTAGCTGGGCCCTACGAGCAGTACTTC. Its protein product is CASSLGLAGPYEQYF. The full variable domain, rest sourced from reference TRBV11-2 and TRBJ2-7, is EAGVAQSPRYKIIEKRQSVAFWCNPISGHATLYWYQQILGQGPKLLIQFQNNGVVDDSQLPKDRFSAERLKGVDSTLKIQPAKLEDSAVYLCASSLGLAGPYEQYFGPGTRLTVT.